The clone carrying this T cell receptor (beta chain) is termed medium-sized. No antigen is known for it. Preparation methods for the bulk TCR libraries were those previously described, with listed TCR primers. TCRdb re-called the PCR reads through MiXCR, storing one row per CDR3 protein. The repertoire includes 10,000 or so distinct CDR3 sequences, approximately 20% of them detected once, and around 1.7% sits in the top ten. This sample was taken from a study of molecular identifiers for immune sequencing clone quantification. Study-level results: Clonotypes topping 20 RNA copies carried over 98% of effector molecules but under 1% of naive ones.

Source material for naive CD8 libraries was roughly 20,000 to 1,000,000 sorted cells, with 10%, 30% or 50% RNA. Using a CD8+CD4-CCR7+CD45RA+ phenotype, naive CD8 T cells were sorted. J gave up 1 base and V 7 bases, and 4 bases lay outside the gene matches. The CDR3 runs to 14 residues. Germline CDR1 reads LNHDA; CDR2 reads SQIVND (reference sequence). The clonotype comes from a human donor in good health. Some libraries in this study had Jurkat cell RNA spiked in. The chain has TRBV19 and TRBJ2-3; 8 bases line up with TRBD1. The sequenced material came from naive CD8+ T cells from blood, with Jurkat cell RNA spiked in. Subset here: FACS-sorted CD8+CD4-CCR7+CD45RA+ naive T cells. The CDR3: CASTGTGGTDTQYF. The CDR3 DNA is TGTGCCAGTACCGGGACAGGTGGCACAGATACGCAGTATTTT. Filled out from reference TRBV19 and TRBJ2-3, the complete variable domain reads DGGITQSPKYLFRKEGQNVTLSCEQNLNHDAMYWYRQDPGQGLRLIYYSQIVNDFQKGDIAEGYSVSREKKESFPLTVTSAQKNPTAFYLCASTGTGGTDTQYFGPGTRLTVL.